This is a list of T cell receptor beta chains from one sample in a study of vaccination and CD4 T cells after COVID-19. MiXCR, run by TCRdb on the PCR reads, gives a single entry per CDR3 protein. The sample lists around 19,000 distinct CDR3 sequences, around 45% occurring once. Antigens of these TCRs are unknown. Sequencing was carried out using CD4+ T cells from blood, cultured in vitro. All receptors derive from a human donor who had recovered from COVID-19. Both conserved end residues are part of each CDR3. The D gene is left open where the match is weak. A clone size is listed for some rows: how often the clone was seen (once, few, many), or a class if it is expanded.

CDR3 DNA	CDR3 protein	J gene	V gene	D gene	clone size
TGTGCCAGCAAACCGGGGACAGGCCGCGGGGAGCTGTTTTTT	CASKPGTGRGELFF	TRBJ2-2	TRBV9	TRBD1	-
TGTGCCAGCAGCCCCCGGGCCTACGAGCAGTACTTC	CASSPRAYEQYF	TRBJ2-7	TRBV5-8	-	-
TGTGCCAGCAGTCCCCTGGGACGGGGAAATTCACCCCTCCACTTT	CASSPLGRGNSPLHF	TRBJ1-6	TRBV2	-	once
TGTGCCAGCAGGGAGACAGGGGTAAGAGGCGGCTACACCTTC	CASRETGVRGGYTF	TRBJ1-2	TRBV28	TRBD1	-
TGTGCCAGCAGCCCAGGGACAGAAAACTACGAGCAGTACTTC	CASSPGTENYEQYF	TRBJ2-7	TRBV7-2	TRBD1	few
TGCGCCAGCAGCCAAGATTCTGGCGGGGTCACAGATACGCAGTATTTT	CASSQDSGGVTDTQYF	TRBJ2-3	TRBV4-1	-	-
TGTGCCAGCAGCTTAGCGCAGGGGGTAGCGGGACCCATCTACGAGCAGTACTTC	CASSLAQGVAGPIYEQYF	TRBJ2-7	TRBV7-2	-	once
TGTGCCAGCAGTCCCGCGGGTGAAAAACTGTTTTTT	CASSPAGEKLFF	TRBJ1-4	TRBV6-1	-	-
TGTGCCAGCAGCGTCGTGTTTGGCGGACAAGAGACCCAGTACTTC	CASSVVFGGQETQYF	TRBJ2-5	TRBV7-6	-	few
TGCGCCAGCAGTGACAGGGTGAACACCGGGGAGCTGTTTTTT	CASSDRVNTGELFF	TRBJ2-2	TRBV10-1	-	-
TGTGCCAGCTCTAGGGCCCCGGGCACAGATACGCAGTATTTT	CASSRAPGTDTQYF	TRBJ2-3	TRBV6-1	-	-
TGTGCCAGCAGTCGAGACAGGGGAACCCCCTACGAGCAGTACTTC	CASSRDRGTPYEQYF	TRBJ2-7	TRBV7-2	TRBD1	-
TGTGCTAGCAGCCAGACAGGGGGGGTTGAGCAGTACTTC	CASSQTGGVEQYF	TRBJ2-7	TRBV7-7	TRBD1	-
TGTGCCACCAGCCGCCGAGAGACCCAGTACTTC	CATSRRETQYF	TRBJ2-5	TRBV15	-	few
TGTGCCAGCTCACCATTTCCGGGGGGAAGCACAGATACGCAGTATTTT	CASSPFPGGSTDTQYF	TRBJ2-3	TRBV18	TRBD2	-
TGTGCCAGCAGTTTGGGCGGGAGCGTAACCTACGAGCAGTACTTC	CASSLGGSVTYEQYF	TRBJ2-7	TRBV28	TRBD2	-
TGTGCCAGCAGCTTAGAATTACTGTATGAGACCCAGTACTTC	CASSLELLYETQYF	TRBJ2-5	TRBV11-3	-	-
TGTGCCAGCAGCTTATCGGGGCAAGAGACCCAGTACTTC	CASSLSGQETQYF	TRBJ2-5	TRBV7-2	-	-
TGTGCCAGCAGCTCGGGACCGCCGGGGGAGACCCAGTACTTC	CASSSGPPGETQYF	TRBJ2-5	TRBV11-1	-	once
TGTGCCAGCACCTACGACCGCAGGGGGGTTAACTATGGCTACACCTTC	CASTYDRRGVNYGYTF	TRBJ1-2	TRBV6-1	TRBD1	-
TGTGCCAGCAGGGTCCGGAATTCACCCCTCCACTTT	CASRVRNSPLHF	TRBJ1-6	TRBV27	-	-
TGCAGTGCCCGACTTGGCGAAAAACTGTTTTTT	CSARLGEKLFF	TRBJ1-4	TRBV20-1	-	-
TGTGCCAGCAGGAAAACAGGGGGGGAGACCCAGTACTTC	CASRKTGGETQYF	TRBJ2-5	TRBV6-1	TRBD1	-
TGTGCCAGCAGCTCCGTTCAGGGTAATGAGCAGTTCTTC	CASSSVQGNEQFF	TRBJ2-1	TRBV11-3	-	-